A selection of T cell receptor beta chains follows, all from one sample in a study of T cells after yellow fever vaccination. TCRdb called the 5' RACE reads again in MiXCR, with one record for every CDR3 protein. The table records about 74,000 distinct CDR3 sequences, more than 5.5% of them present only once. Sequences were derived from CD8+ T cells sorted from PBMCs, sampled about 5 days after the first yellow fever vaccination. The receptors shown here come from a man younger than 30 who received the YFV17D yellow fever vaccine. CDR3s include the opening cysteine and the closing phenylalanine or tryptophan.

TRBV5-1	TRBJ1-5	CASSLSYSNQPQHF
TRBV5-1	TRBJ1-1	CASSDWGPNTEAFF
TRBV4-3	TRBJ2-5	CASSQDRGYRETQYF
TRBV4-2	TRBJ1-5	CASSRGTGGLQPQHF
TRBV27	TRBJ2-1	CASTSFNGAGNEQFF
TRBV6-2/TRBV6-3	TRBJ2-5	CASSYALAGIQETQYF
TRBV7-9	TRBJ2-1	CASTPHQDGNNEQFF
TRBV3-1	TRBJ2-2	CASSQEPGNTGELFF
TRBV10-3	TRBJ2-1	CAISVAGGLYNEQFF
TRBV23-1	TRBJ2-1	CASSHRPGTSVSNEQFF
TRBV4-1	TRBJ2-2	CASSRATGQDRELFF
TRBV19	TRBJ2-7	CASSTGYEQYF